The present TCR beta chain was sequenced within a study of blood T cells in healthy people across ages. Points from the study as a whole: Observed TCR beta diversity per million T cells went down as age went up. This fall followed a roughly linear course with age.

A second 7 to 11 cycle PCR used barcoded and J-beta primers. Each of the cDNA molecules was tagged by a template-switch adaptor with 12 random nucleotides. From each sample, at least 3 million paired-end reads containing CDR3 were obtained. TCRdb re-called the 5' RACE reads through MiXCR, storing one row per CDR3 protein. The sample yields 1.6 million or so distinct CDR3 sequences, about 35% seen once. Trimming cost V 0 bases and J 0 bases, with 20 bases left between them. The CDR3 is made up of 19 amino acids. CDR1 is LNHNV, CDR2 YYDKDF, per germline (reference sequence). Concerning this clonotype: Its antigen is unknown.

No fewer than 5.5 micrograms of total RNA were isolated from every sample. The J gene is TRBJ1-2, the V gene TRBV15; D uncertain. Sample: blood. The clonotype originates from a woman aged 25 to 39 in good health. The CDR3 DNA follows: TGTGCCACCAGCAGAGATTTGGACGGGAGAACTTTAACTAACTATGGCTACACCTTC. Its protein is CATSRDLDGRTLTNYGYTF.